The 8 T cell receptor beta chains listed next were all sequenced from one sample in a study of control samples from healthy donors and cancer patients. Some clones are missing from TCRdb's copy, which holds only in-frame ones; the method was immunoSEQ multiplex PCR. The repertoire has 80,000 or so clones, around 94% of them found once; the top ten carry 5.8%. Sequencing was performed on blood. These receptors were collected from a woman in her sixties or seventies in good health.

This clone has a single count. V and J are TRBV4-1 and TRBJ1-5; D gene ambiguous. Trimming stripped 0 bases from V and 4 bases from J, with 7 bases between. CDR1 is MGHRA and CDR2 is YSYEKL in the germline V gene. CDR3 length equals 14 residues. This chain's CDR3 is CASSQEAGNQPQHF. As DNA, the CDR3 is TGCGCCAGCAGCCAAGAGGCCGGGAATCAGCCCCAGCATTTT.

The chain joins TRBV7-8 to TRBJ2-5; D gene uncertain. This CDR3 contains 14 residues. V dropped 4 bases and J dropped 5 bases, with 14 bases sitting between them. Germline V gene sequence: CDR1 SGHVS, CDR2 FQNEAQ. This CDR3 reads CASSYGTGRETQYF. CDR3 in DNA: TGTGCCAGCAGCTATGGTACCGGAAGGGAGACCCAGTACTTC.

The rearrangement joins TRBV28 to TRBJ2-5; a weak D match, TRBD1 (5 bases). In germline, CDR1 is MDHEN, CDR2 SYDVKM. V lost 5 bases and J lost 3, with 7 bases in between. The CDR3 covers 12 residues. The DNA of the CDR3 is TGTGCCAGCAGTCAGGGAAAAGAGACCCAGTACTTC. Its translation is CASSQGKETQYF.

DNA for the CDR3: TGCAGCGCTCTACAGGGAGCCAAAAACATTCAGTACTTC. This encodes CSALQGAKNIQYF. The rearrangement links TRBV29-1 to TRBJ2-4, with D possibly matching TRBD1 (6 bases). This CDR3 comprises 13 residues. The germline gives CDR1 SQVTM, CDR2 ANQGSEA. Trimming removed 7 bases at V and 0 bases at J, with 10 bases between.

The chain recombines TRBV5-1 with TRBJ1-1, with D uncertain. The CDR3 totals 13 residues. V lost 1 base, J lost 4 bases, and 8 bases lay in between. In germline, CDR1 is SGHRS, CDR2 YFSETQ. CDR3 in amino acids: CASSLTGSTEAFF. The CDR3 DNA is TGCGCCAGCAGCTTGACGGGGAGCACTGAAGCTTTCTTT.

This clone was recorded once. The chain couples TRBV5-4 to TRBJ1-5; D remains unclear. The CDR3 loop spans 18 amino acids. Germline V lookup: CDR1 SGHNT, CDR2 YYREEE (reference sequence). Trimming took off 0 bases at V and 0 bases at J, with 16 bases between the two ends. Here the CDR3 DNA reads TGTGCCAGCAGCTTGGGGTTGGGAGGGAGAAATAGCAATCAGCCCCAGCATTTT. Translation gives CASSLGLGGRNSNQPQHF.

V gene TRBV28 combines with J gene TRBJ1-4; 7 bases agree with TRBD1. With 2 bases clipped from V and 2 bases from J, the junction kept 2 bases outside the gene matches. The CDR3 runs 15 residues. Germline CDR1 reads MDHEN; CDR2 reads SYDVKM. The CDR3 DNA follows: TGTGCCAGCAGTTTAAGGGGGCGCACTAATGAAAAACTGTTTTTT. This sequence encodes CASSLRGRTNEKLFF.

The genes are TRBV7-9 and TRBJ2-7; D call uncertain. This CDR3 spans 12 amino acids. CDR1 SEHNR and CDR2 FQNEAQ come from the germline V gene (reference sequence). V dropped 5 bases and J dropped 2 bases, with 7 bases sitting between them. CDR3 loop: CASSTETYEQYF. The CDR3 nucleotides read TGTGCCAGCAGCACTGAAACCTACGAGCAGTACTTC. Using reference TRBV7-9 and TRBJ2-7 for the parts outside the CDR3, the full variable domain is DTGVSQNPRHKITKRGQNVTFRCDPISEHNRLYWYRQTLGQGPEFLTYFQNEAQLEKSRLLSDRFSAERPKGSFSTLEIQRTEQGDSAMYLCASSTETYEQYFGPGTRLTVT.